This TCR beta chain was captured by sequencing in a study of human T cells and chemical hapten exposure. Germline CDR1 is SGHDN and CDR2 is FVKESK. V lost 1 base and J 2 bases, leaving 11 bases between the germline ends. This CDR3 is 15 amino acids long. Time point indicated: pre-sensitization, week 0. Treatment in this sample: therapeutic diphenylcyclopropenone sensitization with weekly scalp DPC. TCRdb called the RACE reads again in MiXCR, with one record for every CDR3 protein. The data hold 350,000 to 400,000 distinct CDR3 sequences, with about 5.1% observed a single time. This chain uses TRBV14 with TRBJ1-2; D perhaps matches TRBD1 (5 bases). This receptor was obtained from a woman aged 45-60 years with alopecia areata. Some clones in this sample may be carry-over from other donors' samples. Material: whole blood, obtained in connection with sensitization to the hapten diphenylcyclopropenone (DPC). The CDR3 region is CASSQGINRNYGYTF. The CDR3 region has the DNA TGTGCCAGCAGCCAAGGAATTAACAGGAACTATGGCTACACCTTC.